The following is a T cell receptor beta chain sequence with its context. The antigen is unknown. This entry comes from a study of T cell responses to AZD1222 COVID-19 vaccine. Study details: Recipients boosted at about 4 weeks or about 12 weeks are pooled. Study results and limitations: Unmutated variant regions are reportedly the target of nearly half of TCRs that are spike-specific. Females made up more of the donors, who were largely white British, and clonal diversity may have come out too low.

Using immunoSEQ multiplex PCR, the repertoire was profiled, and TCRdb retains in-frame clones only, with some absent. Among 93,000 or so clones listed, 91% were seen once. Germline V lookup: CDR1 MDHEN, CDR2 SYDVKM. The CDR3 spans 13 residues. With 8 bases removed from V and 1 base from J, the gap between germline ends came to 9 bases. The specimen comprised peripheral blood, sampled on day 0 of AZD1222 vaccination. The TCR sequence derives from an adult in good health. The chain carries TRBV28 and TRBJ2-1; perhaps TRBD1 as D (6 bases). The chain's CDR3 is CASGGKSYNEQFF. The DNA of the CDR3 is TGTGCCAGCGGGGGCAAGTCCTACAATGAGCAGTTCTTC.